These 19 T cell receptor beta chains share one sample of origin, sequenced in a study of control samples from healthy donors and cancer patients (dated by TCRdb to 2018 to 2020). Receptor libraries were prepared by the immunoSEQ multiplex PCR assay. The clones in this table, taken by TCRdb from immuneACCESS, are in-frame only. Not every clone is retained; where verified, under half of the shortfall comes from an unresolved V gene, and the cause of the rest is unknown. The table for this sample lists roughly 200,000 clones; roughly 94% of them were counted only once. 1.5% of the sample is held by the ten biggest clonotypes. Specimen: blood. These receptors were taken from a man aged 50 to 60 in good health.

V usage is TRBV2 and J usage is TRBJ1-4; TRBD1 might be the D (6 bases). From germline, CDR1 is SNHLY and CDR2 FYNNEI. There are 15 residues in the CDR3. Trimming left V 6 bases short and J 7 bases short, with 18 bases between. The CDR3 is CASSLFRGDGEKLFF. The CDR3 DNA follows: TGTGCCAGCAGCCTCTTCAGGGGAGATGGTGAAAAACTGTTTTTT.

The chain uses TRBV2 and TRBJ1-1; D is possibly TRBD1 (6 bases). Germline V gives CDR1 SNHLY, CDR2 FYNNEI. The CDR3 has 13 amino acids. Trimming pared 4 bases from V and 11 bases from J, leaving 17 bases between. The chain's CDR3 is CASSGTGRRGAFF. In DNA form, the CDR3 reads TGTGCCAGCAGTGGTACAGGCCGAAGGGGGGCTTTCTTT.

This clone was seen only once. The chain links TRBV6-6 to TRBJ1-6; 8 bases fit TRBD1. CDR1 is MNHNY and CDR2 is SVGAGI in the germline V gene (reference sequence). The CDR3 loop spans 15 amino acids. Germline trimming cut 6 bases from V and 9 bases from J; bases unmatched to any gene: 10. Written as DNA, the CDR3 is TGTGCCAGCAGCGACGGACAGGGTAGCGCTTCACCCCTCCACTTT. Its protein product is CASSDGQGSASPLHF.

The rearrangement joins TRBV7-9 to TRBJ2-7; a weak D match, TRBD2 (6 bases). CDR3 length: 16 residues. With 1 base removed from V and 0 bases from J, the gap between germline ends came to 13 bases. Per the germline V gene, CDR1 is SEHNR and CDR2 is FQNEAQ (reference sequence). The CDR3 reads CASSLVAGGISYEQYF. CDR3 nucleotides: TGTGCCAGCAGCTTAGTCGCTGGGGGGATCTCCTACGAGCAGTACTTC.

The chain is built from TRBV15 and TRBJ2-3; 9 bases agree with TRBD2. Losses at the gene ends were 1 base for V and 5 bases for J; bases not matched to a gene: 13. The CDR3 length is 18 residues. In germline, CDR1 is LNHNV, CDR2 YYDKDF (reference sequence). CDR3 nucleotide sequence: TGTGCCACCAGCAGAGTCCACCCCTCCAGCGGGGGGCAAGATACGCAGTATTTT. It specifies CATSRVHPSSGGQDTQYF.

This sequence joins TRBV4-3 and TRBJ1-4; a weak D match, TRBD1 (6 bases). Germline V gene sequence: CDR1 LGHNA, CDR2 YSLEER. Trimming removed 2 bases at V and 11 bases at J, with 12 bases between. This CDR3 comprises 13 residues. In nucleotides, the CDR3 is TGCGCCAGCAGCCAAACCCTTCAGGGGAAACTGTTTTTT. Its protein product is CASSQTLQGKLFF.

The chain links TRBV9 to TRBJ1-4, with D hard to call. Germline CDR1 SGDLS, CDR2 YYNGEE. V was pared by 2 bases and J by 0 bases, with 14 bases between. The CDR3 is made up of 17 amino acids. The CDR3 region has the DNA TGTGCCAGCAGCGTGTACCCAGGTGGGGCAACTAATGAAAAACTGTTTTTT. This gives the protein CASSVYPGGATNEKLFF.

This clone was observed once. V is TRBV5-1 and J is TRBJ1-2; TRBD1 agrees at 9 bases. Germline V gene sequence: CDR1 SGHRS, CDR2 YFSETQ. V gave up 0 bases and J gave up 8 bases; unmatched junction bases: 11. This CDR3 has 16 residues. This chain's CDR3 is CASSLVGTGSVPGYTF. The CDR3 DNA follows: TGCGCCAGCAGCTTGGTGGGGACAGGGTCCGTCCCCGGCTACACCTTC.

The genes are TRBV5-1 and TRBJ2-3; D is ambiguous. Trimming pared 2 bases from V and 4 bases from J, leaving 5 bases between. Germline values: CDR1 SGHRS, CDR2 YFSETQ. The CDR3 consists of 12 residues. The CDR3 sequence is CASSFEPDTQYF. In DNA form, the CDR3 reads TGCGCCAGCAGCTTTGAGCCAGATACGCAGTATTTT.

This chain joins TRBV4-2 and TRBJ1-1; D not certain. The ends were cut back, 6 bases at V and 4 bases at J, with 18 bases in the middle. The germline gives CDR1 LGHNA, CDR2 YNFKEQ. This CDR3 contains 15 residues. The CDR3 DNA reads TGTGCCAGCAGTAAAGAAACTGCGGCTGTCACTGAAGCTTTCTTT. Protein sequence: CASSKETAAVTEAFF.

Only one count was recorded for this clone. V and J are TRBV6-2 or TRBV6-3 and TRBJ1-4; 9 bases match TRBD1. CDR1 is MNHEY, CDR2 SVGEGT, per germline. V shed 5 bases and J 7 bases; nucleotides not matched to a gene: 8. This CDR3 has 15 amino acids. This CDR3 reads CASSQGQGWSEKLFF. CDR3 DNA: TGTGCCAGCAGTCAAGGACAGGGGTGGAGTGAAAAACTGTTTTTT.

In nucleotides, the CDR3 is TGTGCCAGCAGCCTAGAGGGTGGCTACACCTTC. This sequence encodes CASSLEGGYTF. The V call is TRBV3-1 (or the pseudogene TRBV3-2), the J call TRBJ1-2; D gene uncertain. Trimming shortened V by 4 bases and J by 7 bases, and 7 bases separated the two germline ends. The CDR3 extends over 11 amino acids. Germline values: CDR1 LGHDT, CDR2 YNNKEL (reference sequence).

The V gene is TRBV4-1, the J gene TRBJ1-1; D may be TRBD1 (6 bases). V was trimmed by 0 bases and J by 2 bases, leaving 19 bases between them. CDR3 length equals 18 residues. Germline V gene sequence: CDR1 MGHRA, CDR2 YSYEKL. In DNA form, the CDR3 reads TGCGCCAGCAGCCAAGAAGTTTCGTCAGGGGCGTTCAACACTGAAGCTTTCTTT. The encoded protein is CASSQEVSSGAFNTEAFF.

The chain carries TRBV7-9 and TRBJ1-5; D is possibly TRBD1 (5 bases). With 6 bases removed from V and 11 bases from J, the gap between germline ends came to 17 bases. The CDR3 sequence is 13 residues long. CDR1 is SEHNR, CDR2 FQNEAQ, per germline (reference sequence). This chain's CDR3 is CASRRSGADSQHF. The DNA of the CDR3 is TGTGCCAGCAGGAGGAGCGGGGCGGATTCCCAGCATTTT.

V and J are TRBV6-5 and TRBJ2-1; 10 nucleotides align to TRBD1. CDR3 length: 12 residues. From germline, CDR1 is MNHEY and CDR2 SVGAGI. V lost 4 bases to trimming and J lost 12 bases; unmatched junction nucleotides: 3. The CDR3 nucleotides read TGTGCCAGCAGTTGGACAGGGGGTAGGCAGTTCTTC. This gives the protein CASSWTGGRQFF.

The CDR3 nucleotides are TGTGCCAGCTCACCAACCCAATTGGGCAATGAGCAGTTCTTC. It codes for CASSPTQLGNEQFF. The chain uses TRBV18 and TRBJ2-1; no firm D call. The V end was cut by 2 bases, the J end by 6 bases, with 11 bases between. CDR1 and CDR2 from the germline V gene are KGHSH and LQKENI. This CDR3 contains 14 residues.

This clone was recorded once. The chain recombines TRBV10-3 with TRBJ2-2, with TRBD2 as a possible D gene (6 bases). This CDR3 contains 16 residues. The V gene lost 7 bases and the J gene lost 0 bases, with 15 bases spanning the gap. Germline-derived CDR1 and CDR2 are ENHRY and SYGVKD. The DNA for the CDR3 is TGTGCCATCACCTCCCGTGCTAGCGCGAACACCGGGGAGCTGTTTTTT. Translation: CAITSRASANTGELFF.

The chain uses TRBV6-6 and TRBJ2-5, with a possible D match to TRBD1 (6 bases). Germline CDR1 MNHNY, CDR2 SVGAGI (reference sequence). V lost 9 bases to trimming and J lost 5 bases, with 16 bases between them. This CDR3 is built from 13 residues. CDR3 in amino acids: CASHLGGRETQYF. Written as DNA, the CDR3 is TGTGCCAGTCACCTAGGGGGTCGCGAGACCCAGTACTTC.

The chain joins TRBV5-1 to TRBJ2-5; 8 bases map to TRBD1. Germline V CDR1 and CDR2: SGHRS, YFSETQ. The CDR3 totals 17 residues. After removal of 1 base from V and 4 bases from J, the junction contained 12 bases not matched to a gene. The CDR3 sequence is CASSLNPGQGSGETQYF. CDR3 DNA: TGCGCCAGCAGCTTGAATCCCGGACAGGGAAGCGGAGAGACCCAGTACTTC.